This entry describes one T cell receptor (beta chain). The antigen is unknown. An end of the junction differs from the germline gene, which may be a read error. The data were obtained in a study of blood T cells in healthy people across ages. Across the whole study: Capture via template switching afforded approximately one barcoded beta molecule per two T cells.

No fewer than 5 micrograms of total RNA were isolated from every sample. For the second PCR, which ran for about 6 to 11 cycles, a sample-barcoded 5' primer and a J-beta primer mix were used. A 12-random-nucleotide template-switch adaptor tagged each cDNA molecule. Each CDR3 protein gets one entry after TCRdb re-called the 5' RACE reads with MiXCR. The sample lists 1,500,000 or so distinct CDR3 sequences, 45% to 70% occurring once. The CDR3 extends over 12 amino acids. Germline V CDR1 and CDR2: SGHAT, FQNNGV. Study-level findings and limits: Long-lived donors carried more naive CD4+ cells and greater diversity than aged donors.

The sequenced material came from blood. The genes are TRBV11-2 and TRBJ2-7; no definite D call. This TCR came from a man aged 18 to 29 in good health. The CDR3 reads CAGSFDIYEQYF. For the CDR3, the DNA is TGTGCCGGCAGCTTTGATATTTACGAGCAGTACTTC. Supplemented by reference TRBV11-2 and TRBJ2-7, the full variable domain reads EAGVAQSPRYKIIEKRQSVAFWCNPISGHATLYWYQQILGQGPKLLIQFQNNGVVDDSQLPKDRFSAERLKGVDSTLKIQPAKLEDSAVYLCAGSFDIYEQYFGPGTRLTVT.